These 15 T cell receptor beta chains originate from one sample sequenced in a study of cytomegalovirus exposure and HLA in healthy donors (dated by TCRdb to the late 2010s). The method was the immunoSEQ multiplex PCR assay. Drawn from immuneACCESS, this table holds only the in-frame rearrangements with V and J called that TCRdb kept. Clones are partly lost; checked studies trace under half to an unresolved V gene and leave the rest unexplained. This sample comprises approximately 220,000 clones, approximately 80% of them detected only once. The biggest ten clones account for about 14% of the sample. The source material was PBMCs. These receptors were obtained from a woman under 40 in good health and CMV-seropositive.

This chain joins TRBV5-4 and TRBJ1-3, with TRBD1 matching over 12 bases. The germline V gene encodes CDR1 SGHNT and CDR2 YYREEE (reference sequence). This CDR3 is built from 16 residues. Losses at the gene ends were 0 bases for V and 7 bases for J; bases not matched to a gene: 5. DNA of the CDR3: TGTGCCAGCAGCTTGGCCGGGACAGGGGGCGAGAACACCATATATTTT. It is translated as CASSLAGTGGENTIYF.

This CDR3 is CAWSNLGNSNQPQHF. As DNA, the CDR3 is TGTGCCTGGAGCAATCTAGGGAATAGCAATCAGCCCCAGCATTTT. The chain joins TRBV30 to TRBJ1-5; D gene uncertain. Between the trimmed V and J ends, which lost 3 bases and 0 bases, there was a span of 12 bases. Germline V gives CDR1 GTSNPN, CDR2 SVGIG (reference sequence). There are 15 residues in the CDR3.

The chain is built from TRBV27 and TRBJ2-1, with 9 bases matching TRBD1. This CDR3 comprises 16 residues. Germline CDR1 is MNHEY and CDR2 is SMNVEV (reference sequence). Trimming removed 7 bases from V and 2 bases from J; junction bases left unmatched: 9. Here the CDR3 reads CASMGTGTGTYNEQFF. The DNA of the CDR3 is TGTGCCAGCATGGGTACCGGGACAGGGACCTACAATGAGCAGTTCTTC.

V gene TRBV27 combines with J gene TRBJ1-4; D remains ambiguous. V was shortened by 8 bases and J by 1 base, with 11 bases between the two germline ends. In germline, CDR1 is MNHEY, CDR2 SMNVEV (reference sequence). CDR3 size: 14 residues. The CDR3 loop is CASSRGVTNEKLFF. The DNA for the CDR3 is TGTGCCAGCTCCCGTGGGGTAACTAATGAAAAACTGTTTTTT.

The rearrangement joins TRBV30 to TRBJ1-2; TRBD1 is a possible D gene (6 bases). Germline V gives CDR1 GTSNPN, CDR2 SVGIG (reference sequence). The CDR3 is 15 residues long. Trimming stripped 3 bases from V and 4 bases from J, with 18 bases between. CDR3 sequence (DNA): TGTGCCTGGAGCCGCCGGGACATTAAGTTCTATGGCTACACCTTC. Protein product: CAWSRRDIKFYGYTF.

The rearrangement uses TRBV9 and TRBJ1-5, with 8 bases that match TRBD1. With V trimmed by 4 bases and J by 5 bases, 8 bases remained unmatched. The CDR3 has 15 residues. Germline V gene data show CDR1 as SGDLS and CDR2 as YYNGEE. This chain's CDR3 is CASSPQGTGHQPQHF. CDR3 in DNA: TGTGCCAGCAGCCCCCAGGGGACAGGCCATCAGCCCCAGCATTTT.

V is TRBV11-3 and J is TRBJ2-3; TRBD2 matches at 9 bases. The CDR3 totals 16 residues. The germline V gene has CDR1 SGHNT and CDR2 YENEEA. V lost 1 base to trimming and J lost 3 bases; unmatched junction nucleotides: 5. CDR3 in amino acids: CASSLGAGGITDTQYF. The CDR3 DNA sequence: TGTGCCAGCAGCTTAGGAGCGGGAGGAATTACAGATACGCAGTATTTT.

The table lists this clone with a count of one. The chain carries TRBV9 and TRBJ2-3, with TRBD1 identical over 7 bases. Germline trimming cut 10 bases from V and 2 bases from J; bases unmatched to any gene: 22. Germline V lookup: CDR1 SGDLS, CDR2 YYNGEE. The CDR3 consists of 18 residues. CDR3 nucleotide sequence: TGTGCCGGATTCGAGGACAGGCCCCCTCGGGGAAACACAGATACGCAGTATTTT. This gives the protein CAGFEDRPPRGNTDTQYF.

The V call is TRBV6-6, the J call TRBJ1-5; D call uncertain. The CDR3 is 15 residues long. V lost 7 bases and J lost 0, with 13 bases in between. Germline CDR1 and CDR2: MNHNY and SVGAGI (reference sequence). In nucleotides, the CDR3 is TGTGCCAGCAATAATGCGTGGAATAGCAATCAGCCCCAGCATTTT. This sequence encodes CASNNAWNSNQPQHF.

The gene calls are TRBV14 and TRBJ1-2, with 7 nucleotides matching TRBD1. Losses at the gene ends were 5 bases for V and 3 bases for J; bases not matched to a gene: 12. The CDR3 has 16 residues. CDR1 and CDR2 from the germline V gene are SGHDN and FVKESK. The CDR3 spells CASSELGQAGDYGYTF. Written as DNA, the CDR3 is TGTGCCAGCAGCGAATTAGGACAGGCGGGGGACTATGGCTACACCTTC.

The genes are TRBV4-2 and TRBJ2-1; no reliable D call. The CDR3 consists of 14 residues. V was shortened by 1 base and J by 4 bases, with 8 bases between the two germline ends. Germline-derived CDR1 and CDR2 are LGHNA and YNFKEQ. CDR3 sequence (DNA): TGTGCCAGCAGCCAAGGTGTAGGGTACAATGAGCAGTTCTTC. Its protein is CASSQGVGYNEQFF.

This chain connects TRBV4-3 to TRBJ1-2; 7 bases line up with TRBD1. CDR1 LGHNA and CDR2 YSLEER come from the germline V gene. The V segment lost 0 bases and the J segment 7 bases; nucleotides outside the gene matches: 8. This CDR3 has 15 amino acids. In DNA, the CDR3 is TGCGCCAGCAGCCAAGACTTACAGGGGAGGGGTGGCTACACCTTC. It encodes CASSQDLQGRGGYTF.

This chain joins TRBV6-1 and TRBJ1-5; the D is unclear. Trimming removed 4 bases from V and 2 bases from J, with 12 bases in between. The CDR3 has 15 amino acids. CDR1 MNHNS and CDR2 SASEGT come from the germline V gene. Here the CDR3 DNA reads TGTGCCAGCAGTGGAGGTTGGGGTGGCAATCAGCCCCAGCATTTT. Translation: CASSGGWGGNQPQHF.

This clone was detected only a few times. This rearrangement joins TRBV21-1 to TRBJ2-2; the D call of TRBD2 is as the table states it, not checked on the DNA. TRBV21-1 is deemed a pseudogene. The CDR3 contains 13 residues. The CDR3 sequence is CASRSTNTGELFF. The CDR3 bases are TGTGCCAGCAGGAGCACGAACACCGGGGAGCTGTTTTTT.

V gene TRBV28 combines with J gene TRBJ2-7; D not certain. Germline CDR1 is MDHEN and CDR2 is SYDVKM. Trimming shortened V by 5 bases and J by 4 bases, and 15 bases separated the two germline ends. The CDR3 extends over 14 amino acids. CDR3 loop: CASSPLTGLYEQYF. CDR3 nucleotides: TGTGCCAGCAGTCCCCTCACCGGATTGTACGAGCAGTACTTC.